Sequencing of this T cell receptor beta chain was carried out in a study of blood T cell repertoires in COVID-19. The overall study: Sources were T cells, B-cell-depleted T cells, or PBMCs; the material itself was cDNA or gDNA.

CDR1 is LGHDT, CDR2 YNNKEL, per germline (reference sequence). The CDR3 loop spans 14 amino acids. V lost 4 bases and J lost 6, with 15 bases in between. The method was immunoSEQ multiplex PCR; TCRdb's version includes in-frame clones alone and lacks a portion of them. Seen here are around 100,000 clones, 84% observed once, and the top ten hold roughly 22%. The sample taken for sequencing was peripheral blood. The TCR comes from a human donor in a cohort sampled during active COVID-19. V usage is TRBV3-1 (or the pseudogene TRBV3-2) and J usage is TRBJ1-2; unclear D gene. The DNA of the CDR3 is TGTGCCAGCAGCCGTGGCGTAGGCGGAAATGGCTACACCTTC. This encodes CASSRGVGGNGYTF.